A selection of T cell receptor beta chains follows, all from one sample in a study of identical twins. MiXCR was run by TCRdb on the 5' RACE reads, yielding one entry per CDR3 protein. The sample yields roughly 490,000 distinct CDR3 sequences, around an eighth seen once. These same data were also listed under a study on yellow fever vaccine responses in identical twins.

Material: CD4+ T cells sorted from blood. These receptors were collected from a woman aged 18-35 years in good health. Each CDR3 is given with its conserved first and last residue. D genes are given only for firm matches. The size of a clone is reported for some rows only, either as once, few or many, or as a class for expanded clones.

j_call v_call clone_size d_call cdr3_nt cdr3_aa
TRBJ2-3 TRBV20-1 - TRBD2 TGCAGTGCCCGACTAAGCGGGGGGGCGAGCACAGATACGCAGTATTTT CSARLSGGASTDTQYF
TRBJ2-7 TRBV29-1 few TRBD1 TGCAGCGTAGCTGACAGGGTGGTGGCCTACGAGCAGTACTTC CSVADRVVAYEQYF
TRBJ2-3 TRBV20-1 few - TGCAGTGCTACTCTGGACAGCCCCCGCACAGATACGCAGTATTTT CSATLDSPRTDTQYF
TRBJ2-5 TRBV7-2 few TRBD2 TGTGCCAGCAGTTCAAGCGGGGGGGCTAGGGCAGAGACCCAGTACTTC CASSSSGGARAETQYF
TRBJ2-3 TRBV15 few - TGTGCCACCAGCAGAGATCAAAAGCGTGGGACAGATACGCAGTATTTT CATSRDQKRGTDTQYF
TRBJ2-5 TRBV4-2 few TRBD1 TGTGCCAGCAGCCAAGACGGGCTAATATCGGGACAGGGGGCTGGGGAGACCCAGTACTTC CASSQDGLISGQGAGETQYF
TRBJ2-7 TRBV28 - - TGTGCCAGCAGTTTTAATATCAGGGAATTCTCCTACGAGCAGTACTTC CASSFNIREFSYEQYF
TRBJ2-1 TRBV5-1 - TRBD2 TGCGCCAGCAGCTTGGGGGCCCGGACTAGCAATGAGCAGTTCTTC CASSLGARTSNEQFF
TRBJ1-1 TRBV15 many TRBD1 TGTGCCACCAGCAGAGATTACAGGGGCTCGAACACTGAAGCTTTCTTT CATSRDYRGSNTEAFF
TRBJ2-1 TRBV24-1 - TRBD1 TGTGCCACCAGTGATACGGGACAGGGTTACAATGAGCAGTTCTTC CATSDTGQGYNEQFF
TRBJ2-6 TRBV6-5 - - TGTGCCAGCAGTTACTCATTTGGGGCCAACGTCCTGACTTTC CASSYSFGANVLTF
TRBJ1-1 TRBV6-6 - - TGTGCCAGCATCCAAGCAGGGATCCCTGAAGCTTTCTTT CASIQAGIPEAFF
TRBJ1-5 TRBV12-3/TRBV12-4 - - TGTGCCAGCAGTTCCCCCCGAGGTGGGAATCAGCCCCAGCATTTT CASSSPRGGNQPQHF
TRBJ2-7 TRBV2 - TRBD2 TGTGCCAGCAAACTAGCGGGGGTAAGCTCCTACGAGCAGTACTTC CASKLAGVSSYEQYF
TRBJ2-1 TRBV5-4 - - TGTGCCAGCAGCTTGGGTATTGGGCTAGCCGTGTCCGACAATGAGCAGTTCTTC CASSLGIGLAVSDNEQFF
TRBJ2-7 TRBV20-1 many TRBD2 TGCAGTGCCGCCAGCGGGAGCTCCTACGAGCAGTACTTC CSAASGSSYEQYF
TRBJ2-2 TRBV29-1 few TRBD1 TGCAGCGCTGGGGGACAGGCGAACACCGGGGAGCTGTTTTTT CSAGGQANTGELFF
TRBJ1-2 TRBV19 few - TGTGCCAGCCGTCGGGACAAGGGCAACTATGGCTACACCTTC CASRRDKGNYGYTF
TRBJ2-2 TRBV5-1 many - TGCGCCAGCAGCTTGGACAGGGCGGGCACCGGGGAGCTGTTTTTT CASSLDRAGTGELFF
TRBJ2-2 TRBV2 - TRBD1 TGTGCCAGCAGTGAGGACAGGGACGGCACCGGGGAGCTGTTTTTT CASSEDRDGTGELFF
TRBJ2-3 TRBV10-3 - TRBD2 TGTGCCATCAGTGGGACGACTAGCGGGAGCACAGATACGCAGTATTTT CAISGTTSGSTDTQYF
TRBJ1-5 TRBV19 - - TGTGCCAGTAGCAAGGCATCTATTAGCAATCAGCCCCAGCATTTT CASSKASISNQPQHF
TRBJ1-2 TRBV12-3/TRBV12-4 - TRBD1 TGTGCCAGCAGTTCATCCCGGACAGGGATCTATGGCTACACCTTC CASSSSRTGIYGYTF
TRBJ1-2 TRBV6-5 few - TGTGCCAGCACAGATCCTCCTGATGGCTACACCTTC CASTDPPDGYTF
TRBJ2-7 TRBV20-1 few TRBD2 TGCAGTGCTAGACCGGGACTACACGAGCAGTACTTC CSARPGLHEQYF
TRBJ2-3 TRBV9 few - TGTGCCAGCAGCGTAGGTAGCGGAGGCACAGATACGCAGTATTTT CASSVGSGGTDTQYF
TRBJ2-7 TRBV27 few - TGTGCCAGCAGTTTAAAAGGCGTTGCCTACGAGCAGTACTTC CASSLKGVAYEQYF
TRBJ2-2 TRBV28 - - TGTGCCAGCAGGGGCCGACGGGGAATCACCGGGGAGCTGTTTTTT CASRGRRGITGELFF